The rows below give T cell receptor beta chains drawn from one sample of a study of a mutant IDH1 vaccine in newly diagnosed glioma. Generated by immunoSEQ multiplex PCR, the TCRdb table keeps only in-frame clones and is missing some. The sample contains 50,000 to 70,000 clones, less than 90% of which appear only once. Antigens for these TCRs are unknown. Sample: PBMCs, taken from a glioma patient whose treatment included an IDH1 peptide vaccine. Receptors were obtained from a man aged 25 to 45 with glioma. Each CDR3 is given with its conserved first and last residue. The D gene is left open where the match is weak. Only some rows state a clone size, as once, few, many or a class for expanded clones.

V,size,D,J,DNA,CDR3
TRBV5-6,.,TRBD1,TRBJ2-3,TGTGCCAGCAGCTTTGGGACAGGGACAGATACGCAGTATTTT,CASSFGTGTDTQYF
TRBV18,.,TRBD1,TRBJ1-2,TGTGCCAGCTCACCGCCCTCCGGACAGGGCTGGGTGCTTGGCTACACCTTC,CASSPPSGQGWVLGYTF
TRBV6-6,once,TRBD1,TRBJ1-1,TGTGCCAGCAGTCAACAGGGGCAGGGTTACACTGAAGCTTTCTTT,CASSQQGQGYTEAFF
TRBV2,.,.,TRBJ1-4,TGTGCCAGCAGTGAAGAGAGGGGACGGGAGGAAAAACTGTTTTTT,CASSEERGREEKLFF
TRBV19,.,TRBD1,TRBJ2-7,TGTGCCAGTAGTATTAACCCAGGGGGCGCGGACGAGCAGTACTTC,CASSINPGGADEQYF
TRBV27,.,.,TRBJ1-5,TGTGCCAGCAGTGGGGGGCAGGGCAATCAGCCCCAGCATTTT,CASSGGQGNQPQHF
TRBV28,.,.,TRBJ2-7,TGTGCCAGCAGTTTATCAGGGGTCCACTACGAGCAGTACTTC,CASSLSGVHYEQYF
TRBV2,.,.,TRBJ1-4,TGTGCCAGCAGTGATGATGACTTCGAAAAACTGTTTTTT,CASSDDDFEKLFF
TRBV7-8,.,.,TRBJ1-3,TGTGCCAGCACGCTTCCCGGGGGGTTCTGGTACTCTGGAAACACCATATATTTT,CASTLPGGFWYSGNTIYF
TRBV6-1,.,.,TRBJ2-7,TGTGCCAGCAGTGAAGTGGTCAGGGAAGGAGCCTACGAGCAGTACTTC,CASSEVVREGAYEQYF
TRBV13,.,.,TRBJ1-3,TGTGCCAGCAGCATCAGCCTGAACTCTGGAAACACCATATATTTT,CASSISLNSGNTIYF
TRBV28,once,.,TRBJ1-3,TGTGCCAGCAGTCTAGGATACTCTGGAAACACCATATATTTT,CASSLGYSGNTIYF
TRBV9,once,.,TRBJ1-6,TGTGCCAGCAGCGTAGGGGCCTTTTCACCCCTCCACTTT,CASSVGAFSPLHF
TRBV28,.,.,TRBJ2-7,TGTGCCAGCAGTTTAAGATTACCCGCCAGAAGTGGGGGCTACGAGCAGTACTTC,CASSLRLPARSGGYEQYF
TRBV30,.,.,TRBJ2-6,TGTGCCTGGAGTGCAGTCACATTCGGGGCCAACGTCCTGACTTTC,CAWSAVTFGANVLTF
TRBV6-5,.,.,TRBJ1-1,TGTGCCAGCAGTCTAAGACAGGCTTTGGGCACTGAAGCTTTCTTT,CASSLRQALGTEAFF
TRBV7-9,.,TRBD2,TRBJ2-5,TGTGCCAGCAGCTCTGCGGGGGGGCCTGGAGAGACCCAGTACTTC,CASSSAGGPGETQYF
TRBV6-5,few,.,TRBJ1-1,TGTGCCAGCAGTTACTTGGGGAACACTGAAGCTTTCTTT,CASSYLGNTEAFF
TRBV19,.,TRBD1,TRBJ1-5,TGTGCCAGTAGTACCCTAGGACAGGGGTATCAGCCCCAGCATTTT,CASSTLGQGYQPQHF
TRBV28,.,.,TRBJ1-2,TGTGCCAGCAGTGCCTTTTCAGCTACTAACTATGGCTACACCTTC,CASSAFSATNYGYTF
TRBV5-4,.,.,TRBJ1-4,TGTGCCAGCAGCTTGGGGCAGGGTTACGAAAAACTGTTTTTT,CASSLGQGYEKLFF
TRBV10-1,.,.,TRBJ2-2,TGCGCCAGGACAGGGGCACGGAGTAGCGGGGATGACACCGGGGAGCTGTTTTTT,CARTGARSSGDDTGELFF
TRBV7-8,.,TRBD1,TRBJ2-6,TGTGCCAGCAGTCGAAAACCACGGGACAGGGGGATGACTGGGGCCAACGTCCTGACTTTC,CASSRKPRDRGMTGANVLTF
TRBV6-5,.,.,TRBJ2-7,TGTGCCAGCAGTTACGGGGCCGGGAACGAGCAGTACTTC,CASSYGAGNEQYF